This is a list of T cell receptor beta chains from one sample in a study of blood T cell repertoires in COVID-19. Profiled with immunoSEQ multiplex PCR; TCRdb holds only in-frame clones, not every one. The table records almost 55,000 clones, 85% to 90% of them present only once. What was sequenced was peripheral blood. These receptors were taken from a human donor in a cohort sampled during active COVID-19. CDR3s include the opening cysteine and the closing phenylalanine or tryptophan. The D gene is left open where the match is weak. Some rows have no size entry. The others give once, few or many, or a class for an expanded clone.

>few|TRBV30|TRBD1|TRBJ1-2
TGTGCCTGGGCACAGGGGTCTTTTGGCTACACCTTC
CAWAQGSFGYTF
>once|TRBV5-6|TRBD2|TRBJ2-5
TGTGCCAGCAGCTACCGAAGGACTAGCGGAGGTCAAGAGACCCAGTACTTC
CASSYRRTSGGQETQYF
>NA|TRBV6-5|TRBD1|TRBJ2-7
TGTGCCAGCAGTACCGGGACAGGGACCTACGAGCAGTACTTC
CASSTGTGTYEQYF
>NA|TRBV28|NA|TRBJ2-7
TGTGCCAGCAGTTTAATCAACAGGGACGGAGACGAGCAGTACTTC
CASSLINRDGDEQYF
>NA|TRBV28|NA|TRBJ2-7
TGTGCCAGCAGTTTGCCCGAGGTGAGGGGGGAGCAGTACTTC
CASSLPEVRGEQYF
>few|TRBV19|TRBD1|TRBJ2-7
TGTGCCAGTAGTCCCCGGACAGGGCGCGAGCAGTACTTC
CASSPRTGREQYF
>NA|TRBV6-5|TRBD1|TRBJ1-1
TGTGCCAGCAGTTATGACAGGGGTACTGAAGCTTTCTTT
CASSYDRGTEAFF
>NA|TRBV7-2|TRBD2|TRBJ2-3
TGTGCCAGCAGCTTTAAAGGATCTAGCGGTACAGATACGCAGTATTTT
CASSFKGSSGTDTQYF
>NA|TRBV10-2|TRBD2|TRBJ2-7
TGCGCCAGCAGTCTCGTCGGCGGGAGCTCCTACGAGCAGTACTTC
CASSLVGGSSYEQYF
>NA|TRBV4-1|NA|TRBJ2-7
TGCGCCAGCAGCCAAGCGTGGCAGGGACACTACGAGCAGTACTTC
CASSQAWQGHYEQYF
>NA|TRBV7-6|NA|TRBJ2-2
TGTGCCAGCAGCTTAACGCCAGTGAACACCGGGGAGCTGTTTTTT
CASSLTPVNTGELFF
>NA|TRBV6-1|NA|TRBJ1-2
TGTGCCAGCAGTGAAACTTCCTATGGCTACACCTTC
CASSETSYGYTF
>NA|TRBV3-1/TRBV3-2|NA|TRBJ1-6
TGTGCCAGCAGCCAAGATGGCGAGAGGATTAATTCACCCCTCCACTTT
CASSQDGERINSPLHF
>NA|TRBV5-6|TRBD2|TRBJ2-1
TGTGCCAGCAGCTTCGGCGGGGGTCCCTACAATGAGCAGTTCTTC
CASSFGGGPYNEQFF
>NA|TRBV28|NA|TRBJ1-5
TGTGCCAGCAGTTTTTCAGGGCGCAATCAGCCCCAGCATTTT
CASSFSGRNQPQHF
>few|TRBV5-4|NA|TRBJ2-5
TGTGCCAGCAGCTTGAGGGGGTTCGGGGAGACCCAGTACTTC
CASSLRGFGETQYF
>NA|TRBV30|NA|TRBJ1-2
TGTGCCTCCTCCTCCGGGGGCTATGGCTACACCTTC
CASSSGGYGYTF
>NA|TRBV9|NA|TRBJ2-7
TGTGCCAGCAGCGTAGGGGACAACTACGAGCAGTACTTC
CASSVGDNYEQYF
>once|TRBV7-2|NA|TRBJ2-3
TGTGCCAGCAGCTTAGCGAGGGTGGATACGCAGTATTTT
CASSLARVDTQYF
>NA|TRBV2|NA|TRBJ2-7
TGTGCCAGCAAAGACAATACCTACGAGCAGTACTTC
CASKDNTYEQYF
>NA|TRBV24-1|TRBD1|TRBJ2-7
TGTGCCACCCTTTTCCCGCCCCCAGGGTTCCAGGGGGCGCTTCTTTCCTACGAGCAGTACTTC
CATLFPPPGFQGALLSYEQYF
>NA|TRBV10-3|TRBD1|TRBJ2-2
TGTGCCATCAGCCCCGGGACAGGAGGCACCGGGGAGCTGTTTTTT
CAISPGTGGTGELFF
>NA|TRBV5-1|NA|TRBJ1-3
TGCGCCAGCAGCTTGTTCGGGAGCTCTGGAAACACCATATATTTT
CASSLFGSSGNTIYF
>NA|TRBV4-2|TRBD2|TRBJ2-2
TGTGCCAGCAGCTCCGGGACTAGCGGGAGGGGAATCGGGGAGCTGTTTTTT
CASSSGTSGRGIGELFF
>NA|TRBV14|NA|TRBJ2-7
TGTGCCAGCAGCCAAGATTTGAGTCCCTACGAGCAGTACTTC
CASSQDLSPYEQYF
>NA|TRBV5-1|NA|TRBJ2-3
TGCGCCAGCAGCCGCGGGGACAGAGCCACAGATACGCAGTATTTT
CASSRGDRATDTQYF
>NA|TRBV28|NA|TRBJ2-1
TGTGCCAGCAGTTCAGCTTCAGGGTCCTCCTACAATGAGCAGTTCTTC
CASSSASGSSYNEQFF
>once|TRBV29-1|TRBD1|TRBJ1-1
TGCAGCGTTGAAGCCCAGACAGGGGGCACTGAAGCTTTCTTT
CSVEAQTGGTEAFF
>NA|TRBV11-2|NA|TRBJ1-2
TGTGCCAGCAGCTTAGATCCACTGAACTATGGCTACACCTTC
CASSLDPLNYGYTF
>NA|TRBV10-3|TRBD1|TRBJ2-6
TGTGCCATCAGTGAGTCTCGACAGGGCCTCTCTGGGGCCAACGTCCTGACTTTC
CAISESRQGLSGANVLTF
>NA|TRBV4-1|NA|TRBJ1-1
TGCGCCAGCAGCCAAGACACAGCAAGAAGAGAAGCTTTCTTT
CASSQDTARREAFF
>NA|TRBV6-5|NA|TRBJ1-1
TGTGCCAGCAGTCCCGGACAAACTGGGGACACTGAAGCTTTCTTT
CASSPGQTGDTEAFF
>NA|TRBV6-5|TRBD1|TRBJ2-1
TGTGCCAGCAGTTATTATGACAGGGGAAATGAGCAGTTCTTC
CASSYYDRGNEQFF
>NA|TRBV6-5|NA|TRBJ2-3
TGTGCCAGCACCGAACAGGGGGGGGCCATAGATACGCAGTATTTT
CASTEQGGAIDTQYF
>NA|TRBV18|TRBD2|TRBJ2-1
TGTGCCAGCTCACCACCGCCCTCTAGCGGGGGGGGCTCCTACAATGAGCAGTTCTTC
CASSPPPSSGGGSYNEQFF
>NA|TRBV7-8|NA|TRBJ1-1
TGTGCCAGCAGCCGCACGCAGGTTCCGGACACTGAAGCTTTCTTT
CASSRTQVPDTEAFF
>NA|TRBV12-5|TRBD2|TRBJ2-2
TGTGCTAGTGGTTTGGGGGCGGGAGGAACCGGGGAGCTGTTTTTT
CASGLGAGGTGELFF
>NA|TRBV5-1|NA|TRBJ2-7
TGCGCCAGCAGCTCCCGGGGGACCAACTACGAGCAGTACTTC
CASSSRGTNYEQYF
>once|TRBV9|TRBD2|TRBJ2-3
TGTGCCAGCAGCGCCGGGACTAGCGGGGGCGCTCCAACTAGCACAGATACGCAGTATTTT
CASSAGTSGGAPTSTDTQYF
>NA|TRBV7-6|NA|TRBJ2-2
TGTGCCAGCAGCTTCAACAGATTAAACACCGGGGAGCTGTTTTTT
CASSFNRLNTGELFF
>NA|TRBV19|NA|TRBJ1-5
TGTGCCAGTAGTATAGCAGCCAGACAGTCCAGCTTCAATCAGCCCCAGCATTTT
CASSIAARQSSFNQPQHF
>NA|TRBV6-5|TRBD1|TRBJ1-2
TGTGCCAGCAGTTCCGACGCGGGACAGTTCTATGACTACACCTTC
CASSSDAGQFYDYTF
>NA|TRBV19|NA|TRBJ1-4
TGTGCCAGTAGGTCAGGGAGGAGATTGGAAAAACTGTTTTTT
CASRSGRRLEKLFF
>NA|TRBV6-6|TRBD2|TRBJ2-5
TGTGCCAGCAGTTACCCGGGACTAGCGCGCCAAGAGACCCAGTACTTC
CASSYPGLARQETQYF
>NA|TRBV7-2|NA|TRBJ2-2
TGTGCCAGCAGCCCGTACTCCGGGGAGCTGTTTTTT
CASSPYSGELFF
>NA|TRBV6-5|NA|TRBJ1-2
TGTGCCAGCCGGGGGGGGGCGACTAACTATGGCTACACCTTC
CASRGGATNYGYTF
>NA|TRBV7-9|NA|TRBJ1-3
TGTGCCAGCAGCTTACTCCGAAGGGGAAGCTCTGGAAACACCATATATTTT
CASSLLRRGSSGNTIYF
>NA|TRBV6-5|TRBD1|TRBJ2-3
TGTGCCAGCAGTTCAGGGGGCCAAACAGATACGCAGTATTTT
CASSSGGQTDTQYF
>NA|TRBV11-2|TRBD1|TRBJ2-1
TGTGCCAGCAGCCCGACAGGGCTCGTGGTCTTC
CASSPTGLVVF
>once|TRBV18|TRBD1|TRBJ2-2
TGTGCCAGCTCCATCCGAGGGACAGGGCTCGGGGAGCTGTTTTTT
CASSIRGTGLGELFF
>NA|TRBV6-5|NA|TRBJ2-7
TGTGCCAGCAGTTCAGGGCGCGGAGAATTCTACGAGCAGTACTTC
CASSSGRGEFYEQYF
>NA|TRBV2|TRBD2|TRBJ2-4
TGTGCCAGCAGTCACAATCAAGCGGGGGCCAAAAACATTCAGTACTTC
CASSHNQAGAKNIQYF
>NA|TRBV10-2|NA|TRBJ2-1
TGCGCCAGCATTGCAAGCACCTTCGATGAGCAGTTCTTC
CASIASTFDEQFF